The rows below give T cell receptor beta chains drawn from one sample of a study of cytomegalovirus exposure and HLA in healthy donors. The assay was immunoSEQ multiplex PCR, and TCRdb's table has in-frame clones only and misses some. The sample includes some 150,000 clones, around 73% seen only once; the top ten take 1.1% to 1.5%. Sequencing was done on a sample of PBMCs. These receptors were collected from a male donor in good health and CMV-seronegative. CDR3s include the opening cysteine and the closing phenylalanine or tryptophan. The D gene is left open where the match is weak. Size tells how often a clone was seen (once, few, many) or the class of an expanded clone, and some rows leave it out.

V: TRBV28
D: .
J: TRBJ2-7
size: .
CDR3: CASSGHRVSYEQYF
DNA: TGTGCCAGCAGTGGCCACAGGGTAAGTTACGAGCAGTACTTC

V: TRBV6-5
D: TRBD1
J: TRBJ2-1
size: few
CDR3: CASSQTGVVYNEQFF
DNA: TGTGCCAGCAGTCAAACAGGGGTTGTCTACAATGAGCAGTTCTTC

V: TRBV28
D: .
J: TRBJ1-2
size: .
CDR3: CASSSRSVYTF
DNA: TGTGCCAGCAGTTCCCGTTCTGTCTACACCTTC

V: TRBV19
D: .
J: TRBJ2-6
size: .
CDR3: CASSRGSGANVLTF
DNA: TGTGCCAGTAGTCGGGGCTCTGGGGCCAACGTCCTGACTTTC

V: TRBV5-6
D: TRBD1
J: TRBJ1-6
size: .
CDR3: CASSGLTGASSYNSPLHF
DNA: TGTGCCAGCAGCGGACTCACAGGGGCTAGCTCCTATAATTCACCCCTCCACTTT

V: TRBV18
D: TRBD1
J: TRBJ1-2
size: .
CDR3: CASSPDRGHYGYTF
DNA: TGTGCCAGCTCCCCAGACAGGGGCCACTATGGCTACACCTTC

V: TRBV14
D: .
J: TRBJ2-1
size: few
CDR3: CASSPRQSNEQFF
DNA: TGTGCCAGCAGCCCCCGACAGTCCAATGAGCAGTTCTTC

V: TRBV7-2
D: .
J: TRBJ1-5
size: .
CDR3: CASSPGGTGNQPQHF
DNA: TGTGCCAGCAGCCCCGGTGGGACTGGGAATCAGCCCCAGCATTTT

V: TRBV6-1
D: .
J: TRBJ2-2
size: .
CDR3: CASKGRGNTGELFF
DNA: TGTGCCAGCAAAGGCAGGGGGAACACCGGGGAGCTGTTTTTT

V: TRBV4-3
D: .
J: TRBJ2-4
size: .
CDR3: CASSQDHMEQRNIQYF
DNA: TGCGCCAGCAGCCAAGATCATATGGAACAGAGAAACATTCAGTACTTC

V: TRBV28
D: TRBD2
J: TRBJ2-7
size: .
CDR3: CASGTSGETYEQYF
DNA: TGTGCCAGCGGAACTAGCGGGGAGACTTACGAGCAGTACTTC

V: TRBV29-1
D: .
J: TRBJ2-1
size: .
CDR3: CSVGGTVSYNEQFF
DNA: TGCAGCGTAGGCGGGACAGTCTCGTACAATGAGCAGTTCTTC

V: TRBV7-8
D: .
J: TRBJ2-7
size: .
CDR3: CASSRTGYEQYF
DNA: TGTGCCAGCAGTCGGACTGGGTACGAGCAGTACTTC

V: TRBV19
D: .
J: TRBJ1-5
size: many
CDR3: CASNPNSFSNQPQHF
DNA: TGTGCCAGTAATCCAAACTCCTTTAGCAATCAGCCCCAGCATTTT

V: TRBV11-2
D: .
J: TRBJ2-1
size: .
CDR3: CASSLDGDTYNEQFF
DNA: TGTGCCAGCAGCTTAGATGGGGACACTTACAATGAGCAGTTCTTC

V: TRBV5-3
D: TRBD2
J: TRBJ2-7
size: .
CDR3: CARGGREGTYEQYF
DNA: TGTGCCAGAGGAGGGCGGGAGGGTACCTACGAGCAGTACTTC

V: TRBV9
D: .
J: TRBJ2-7
size: .
CDR3: CASSVVGIADEQYF
DNA: TGTGCCAGCAGCGTAGTTGGGATAGCGGACGAGCAGTACTTC

V: TRBV29-1
D: TRBD2
J: TRBJ2-1
size: .
CDR3: CSFIAGGARQSLSSYNEQFF
DNA: TGCAGCTTCATAGCGGGGGGTGCCCGCCAATCTCTTAGCTCCTACAATGAGCAGTTCTTC

V: TRBV5-1
D: TRBD2
J: TRBJ2-2
size: .
CDR3: CASSFSTSSRGELFF
DNA: TGCGCCAGCAGCTTCTCGACTAGCAGCAGGGGGGAGCTGTTTTTT

V: TRBV9
D: .
J: TRBJ2-7
size: .
CDR3: CASSPPGRSGYEQYF
DNA: TGTGCCAGCAGCCCTCCGGGCCGCTCGGGATACGAGCAGTACTTC

V: TRBV7-9
D: TRBD1
J: TRBJ1-1
size: .
CDR3: CASRSTGGRRTEAFF
DNA: TGTGCCAGCAGATCAACAGGGGGCCGGAGGACTGAAGCTTTCTTT

V: TRBV7-8
D: TRBD2
J: TRBJ2-5
size: .
CDR3: CASSHLGAGGAPETQYF
DNA: TGTGCCAGCAGCCACTTGGGGGCGGGGGGGGCCCCAGAGACCCAGTACTTC

V: TRBV2
D: .
J: TRBJ2-3
size: .
CDR3: CASSEWASADTQYF
DNA: TGTGCCAGCAGTGAATGGGCCTCCGCAGATACGCAGTATTTT

V: TRBV5-1
D: TRBD1
J: TRBJ1-1
size: .
CDR3: CASSLVRDRGAPKGSEAFF
DNA: TGCGCCAGCAGCTTGGTCCGGGACAGGGGAGCCCCGAAAGGGTCTGAAGCTTTCTTT

V: TRBV11-1
D: .
J: TRBJ1-1
size: .
CDR3: CASSPRGGLNTEAFF
DNA: TGTGCCAGCAGTCCCAGAGGGGGTTTGAACACTGAAGCTTTCTTT

V: TRBV5-1
D: .
J: TRBJ2-5
size: .
CDR3: CASKHNREQETQYF
DNA: TGCGCCAGCAAGCATAACAGGGAGCAAGAGACCCAGTACTTC

V: TRBV9
D: TRBD1
J: TRBJ1-1
size: .
CDR3: CASSTGQGTNTEAFF
DNA: TGTGCCAGCAGCACGGGACAGGGGACGAACACTGAAGCTTTCTTT

V: TRBV6-5
D: TRBD1
J: TRBJ2-7
size: .
CDR3: CASPGQGYEQYF
DNA: TGTGCCAGTCCGGGACAGGGCTACGAGCAGTACTTC

V: TRBV7-9
D: .
J: TRBJ2-2
size: .
CDR3: CSSSLHGGNTGELFF
DNA: TGTTCCAGCAGCTTACACGGGGGGAACACCGGGGAGCTGTTTTTT

V: TRBV14
D: TRBD2
J: TRBJ2-5
size: .
CDR3: CASSHPGLAGGLTETQYF
DNA: TGTGCCAGCAGCCACCCCGGACTAGCGGGGGGACTAACGGAGACCCAGTACTTC

V: TRBV7-6
D: TRBD2
J: TRBJ2-1
size: .
CDR3: CASTQRASGRADLNEQFF
DNA: TGTGCCAGCACCCAGAGGGCTAGCGGGAGGGCCGACTTAAATGAGCAGTTCTTC

V: TRBV7-3
D: .
J: TRBJ1-6
size: .
CDR3: CASSTPDSRNSPLHF
DNA: TGTGCCAGCAGCACCCCGGACAGCAGGAATTCACCCCTCCACTTT

V: TRBV19
D: TRBD1
J: TRBJ1-5
size: few
CDR3: CARPPRGSEQPQHF
DNA: TGTGCCAGACCTCCCAGGGGGAGTGAGCAGCCCCAGCATTTT

V: TRBV28
D: TRBD2
J: TRBJ2-5
size: .
CDR3: CASSLLRASGKPRETQYF
DNA: TGTGCCAGCAGTTTATTAAGGGCTAGCGGGAAACCTAGGGAGACCCAGTACTTC

V: TRBV19
D: TRBD2
J: TRBJ2-3
size: .
CDR3: CASSIGFLAGVDTQYF
DNA: TGTGCCAGTAGTATAGGTTTTCTAGCGGGAGTGGATACGCAGTATTTT

V: TRBV19
D: .
J: TRBJ1-1
size: .
CDR3: CASSISADLNTEAFF
DNA: TGTGCCAGTAGTATCTCAGCAGACTTGAACACTGAAGCTTTCTTT

V: TRBV11-2
D: .
J: TRBJ2-7
size: .
CDR3: CASSLAQSYEQYF
DNA: TGTGCCAGCAGCTTAGCCCAGTCCTACGAGCAGTACTTC